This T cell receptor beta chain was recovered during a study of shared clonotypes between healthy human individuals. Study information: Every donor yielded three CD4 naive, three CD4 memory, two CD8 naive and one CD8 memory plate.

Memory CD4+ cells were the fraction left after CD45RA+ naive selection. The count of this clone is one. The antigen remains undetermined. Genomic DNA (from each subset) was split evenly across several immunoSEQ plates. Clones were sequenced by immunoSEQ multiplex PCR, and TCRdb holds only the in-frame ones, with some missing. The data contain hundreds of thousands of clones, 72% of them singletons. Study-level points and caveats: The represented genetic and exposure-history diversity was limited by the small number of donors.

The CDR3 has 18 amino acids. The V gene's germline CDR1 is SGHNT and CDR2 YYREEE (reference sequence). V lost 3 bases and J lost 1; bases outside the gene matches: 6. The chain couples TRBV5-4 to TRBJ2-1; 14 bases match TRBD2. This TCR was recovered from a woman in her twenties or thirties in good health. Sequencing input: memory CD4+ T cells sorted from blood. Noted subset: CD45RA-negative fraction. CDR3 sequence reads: CASSSRGLAGVSYNEQFF. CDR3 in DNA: TGTGCCAGCAGCTCCCGGGGACTAGCGGGAGTTTCCTACAATGAGCAGTTCTTC.